Listed here are 2 T cell receptor beta chains from one sample, sequenced in a study. A single record per CDR3 protein comes from TCRdb applying MiXCR to the 5' RACE reads. The table has 35,000 to 50,000 distinct CDR3 sequences, over 25% seen once. The source material was tumor-infiltrating memory CD4+ T cells sorted from the breast tumor. Subset noted: memory CD4+ T cells, CD4+CD45RO+CD25-. The receptors stem from a female donor with breast cancer.

This clonotype has only a few counts. The rearrangement joins TRBV27 to TRBJ2-1; the D call may be TRBD1 or TRBD2 (5 bases each). Trimming took off 5 bases at V and 1 base at J, with 12 bases between the two ends. This CDR3 spans 15 amino acids. Germline CDR1 and CDR2: MNHEY and SMNVEV (reference sequence). The CDR3 here is CASSVLEGSYNEQFF. The DNA of the CDR3 is TGTGCCAGCAGTGTACTAGAGGGGTCCTACAATGAGCAGTTCTTC.

This clonotype was seen a few times. Mismatch with germline at one junction end may stem from a read error. This chain joins TRBV11-2 and TRBJ2-7, with D perhaps TRBD2 (6 bases). The CDR3 totals 14 residues. In germline, CDR1 is SGHAT, CDR2 FQNNGV. In DNA form, the CDR3 reads TGTACCAGCAGCTTTGCGGGGAAAGTTCTCGAGCAGTACTTC. Its protein product is CTSSFAGKVLEQYF.